These 20 T cell receptor beta chains were sequenced from one sample in a study of cytomegalovirus exposure and HLA in healthy donors. Vbeta (60) and Jbeta (13) primers were used in the PCR. Data came from immunoSEQ multiplex PCR; TCRdb stores just in-frame clones and leaves some out. Seen here are under 200,000 clones, more than 65% observed once, and the top ten hold 2.8%. Sequenced: PBMCs. Source of these receptors: a woman between 40 and 55 years old in good health and CMV-seropositive.

The chain is built from TRBV7-2 and TRBJ1-3, with D maybe TRBD1 (5 bases). Looked up from germline, CDR1 is SGHTA and CDR2 is FQGNSA. The V end was cut by 6 bases, the J end by 3 bases, with 18 bases between. The CDR3 is 16 residues long. CDR3 sequence reads: CASSYTPRGSGNTIYF. Written as DNA, the CDR3 is TGTGCCAGCAGTTACACCCCGCGGGGGAGTGGAAACACCATATATTTT.

The chain recombines TRBV2 with TRBJ1-4; D call uncertain. The CDR3 runs 15 residues. V lost 4 bases and J lost 1, with 10 bases in between. Germline V lookup: CDR1 SNHLY, CDR2 FYNNEI. The DNA of the CDR3 is TGTGCCAGCAGTGGTTCGGGGAAAACTAATGAAAAACTGTTTTTT. The encoded protein is CASSGSGKTNEKLFF.

The V and J genes are TRBV10-3 and TRBJ2-7; a possible D gene is TRBD1 (5 bases). The CDR3 is 13 amino acids. Trimming stripped 5 bases from V and 3 bases from J, with 11 bases between. Germline loops: CDR1 ENHRY, CDR2 SYGVKD. The CDR3 region is CAISRTINYEQYF. CDR3 DNA: TGTGCCATCAGTAGGACAATTAACTACGAGCAGTACTTC.

The chain links TRBV7-2 to TRBJ2-7; 8 nucleotides line up with TRBD2. The CDR3 spans 15 residues. Germline V gene lookup returns CDR1 SGHTA and CDR2 FQGNSA. V shed 2 bases, J shed 4 bases, and the junction held 7 bases outside the gene matches. CDR3 nucleotides: TGTGCCAGCAGCTTATTGGTAGCGGGAAGTTACGAGCAGTACTTC. Protein product: CASSLLVAGSYEQYF.

The chain carries TRBV6-6 and TRBJ1-5, with TRBD1 identical over 9 bases. The germline CDR1 and CDR2 sequences are MNHNY and SVGAGI (reference sequence). Losses at the gene ends were 6 bases for V and 6 bases for J; bases not matched to a gene: 6. This CDR3 comprises 14 residues. CDR3: CASRGDRASQPQHF. The CDR3 region has the DNA TGTGCCAGCAGAGGGGACAGGGCGAGTCAGCCCCAGCATTTT.

V gene TRBV6-1 combines with J gene TRBJ1-5, with D tentatively TRBD1 (6 bases). Germline loops: CDR1 MNHNS, CDR2 SASEGT. This CDR3 has 15 residues. The V end lost 2 bases, the J end lost 2 bases, and 10 bases lay between the germline ends. The CDR3 here is CASSEQGLRNQPQHF. Here the CDR3 DNA reads TGTGCCAGCAGTGAACAGGGGTTGCGCAATCAGCCCCAGCATTTT.

This clone has a single count. The chain has TRBV6-6 and TRBJ2-2, with TRBD2 matching 9 bases. The CDR3 spans 14 residues. Germline values: CDR1 MNHNY, CDR2 SVGAGI (reference sequence). V lost 4 bases to trimming and J lost 6 bases; unmatched junction nucleotides: 3. CDR3 protein: CASSLAGAAGELFF. The CDR3 DNA is TGTGCCAGCAGTTTAGCGGGAGCCGCCGGGGAGCTGTTTTTT.

The rearrangement uses TRBV4-1 and TRBJ2-3, with D possibly matching TRBD2 (6 bases). The CDR3 has 14 amino acids. V gave up 4 bases and J gave up 3 bases, with 11 bases separating them. CDR1 and CDR2 (germline): MGHRA, YSYEKL. The CDR3 protein is CASSRLLATDTQYF. The CDR3 bases are TGCGCCAGCAGCCGCCTACTAGCTACAGATACGCAGTATTTT.

This clone was recorded a few times. The V and J genes are TRBV4-3 and TRBJ1-1, with 8 bases matching TRBD1. The CDR3 totals 15 residues. Germline V lookup: CDR1 LGHNA, CDR2 YSLEER. The V segment lost 1 base and the J segment 5 bases; nucleotides outside the gene matches: 6. CDR3 sequence (DNA): TGCGCCAGCAGCCAAGGACAGGGGAGAGGGACTGAAGCTTTCTTT. It translates to CASSQGQGRGTEAFF.

The chain couples TRBV11-3 to TRBJ1-5; possibly TRBD1 for D (5 bases). Trimming shortened V by 5 bases and J by 6 bases, and 17 bases separated the two germline ends. Germline values: CDR1 SGHNT, CDR2 YENEEA. CDR3 length equals 15 residues. CDR3 sequence reads: CASSATDFRGQPQHF. In DNA form, the CDR3 reads TGTGCCAGCAGCGCGACAGATTTCCGAGGTCAGCCCCAGCATTTT.

The chain employs TRBV7-2 and TRBJ2-7, with D tentatively TRBD1 (6 bases). Germline V gene data show CDR1 as SGHTA and CDR2 as FQGNSA. With 7 bases removed from V and 3 bases from J, the gap between germline ends came to 16 bases. The CDR3 sequence is 14 residues long. For the CDR3, the DNA is TGTGCCAGCACTCTGACAGGAGATAACTACGAGCAGTACTTC. Its translation is CASTLTGDNYEQYF.

V gene TRBV7-9 combines with J gene TRBJ2-1; the D gene is possibly TRBD1 (5 bases). Between the trimmed V and J ends, which lost 3 bases and 0 bases, there was a span of 9 bases. This CDR3 comprises 15 residues. CDR1 and CDR2 from the germline V gene are SEHNR and FQNEAQ (reference sequence). The CDR3 is CASSFHRSSYNEQFF. The CDR3 DNA reads TGTGCCAGCAGCTTTCACAGGAGCTCCTACAATGAGCAGTTCTTC. Looking up the rest from reference TRBV7-9 and TRBJ2-1 gives the full variable domain: DTGVSQNPRHKITKRGQNVTFRCDPISEHNRLYWYRQTLGQGPEFLTYFQNEAQLEKSRLLSDRFSAERPKGSFSTLEIQRTEQGDSAMYLCASSFHRSSYNEQFFGPGTRLTVL.

The V gene is TRBV11-2, the J gene TRBJ1-2; the match to TRBD1 covers 9 bases. V shed 5 bases, J shed 3 bases, and the junction held 4 bases outside the gene matches. Germline V gene lookup returns CDR1 SGHAT and CDR2 FQNNGV. The CDR3 has 14 amino acids. The CDR3 reads CASSLQGADYGYTF. CDR3 coding DNA: TGTGCCAGCAGCCTACAGGGGGCTGACTATGGCTACACCTTC.

V and J are TRBV5-6 and TRBJ1-2; 8 bases align to TRBD1. The CDR3 is made up of 15 amino acids. Germline trimming cut 2 bases from V and 4 bases from J; bases unmatched to any gene: 7. Per germline, CDR1 SGHDT and CDR2 YYEEEE. CDR3 nucleotides: TGTGCCAGCAGCTTTGTTCCAGGGGGCGGCTATGGCTACACCTTC. This gives the protein CASSFVPGGGYGYTF.

This chain joins TRBV11-3 and TRBJ2-7; 11 bases are shared with TRBD2. Germline V gene data show CDR1 as SGHNT and CDR2 as YENEEA. The J segment lost 5 bases and the V segment lost 5 bases, leaving 5 bases of the junction unmatched. The CDR3 sequence is 14 residues long. The CDR3 nucleotides are TGTGCCAGCAGCCGACTAGCGGGAATCCACGAGCAGTACTTC. It yields the protein CASSRLAGIHEQYF.

The chain's CDR3 is CASSQWTANTGELFF. DNA of the CDR3: TGCGCCAGCAGCCAATGGACAGCTAACACCGGGGAGCTGTTTTTT. The chain combines TRBV5-1 with TRBJ2-2, with D possibly being TRBD1 (6 bases). Germline V lookup: CDR1 SGHRS, CDR2 YFSETQ. The CDR3 runs to 15 residues. Trimming left V 4 bases short and J 2 bases short, with 12 bases between.

The chain combines TRBV6-5 with TRBJ2-7, with 10 bases matching TRBD1. Germline CDR1 is MNHEY and CDR2 is SVGAGI. V gave up 5 bases and J gave up 2 bases; unmatched junction bases: 3. The CDR3 is 14 amino acids. CDR3 sequence (DNA): TGTGCCAGCAGTCTGGGGACAGGGGCCTACGAGCAGTACTTC. Amino acid sequence: CASSLGTGAYEQYF.

The gene calls are TRBV5-1 and TRBJ2-2; tentative D call: TRBD1 (6 bases). The V end was cut by 1 base, the J end by 4 bases, with 17 bases between. CDR3 length equals 17 residues. The V gene's germline CDR1 is SGHRS and CDR2 YFSETQ. The CDR3: CASSLIVMGAGTGELFF. The CDR3, as DNA: TGCGCCAGCAGCTTGATAGTGATGGGGGCAGGCACCGGGGAGCTGTTTTTT.

This clone was found once. The junction departs from the called germline gene at one end, perhaps through a read error. The gene calls are TRBV2 and TRBJ1-5; TRBD1 matches 9 bases. The CDR3 is 16 amino acids. Per the germline V gene, CDR1 is SNHLY and CDR2 is FYNNEI. The CDR3 DNA follows: TGTGCCAGCAGGGACAGGGGCGTCGGAGGCAATCAGCCCCAGAATTTT. This gives the protein CASRDRGVGGNQPQNF.

The chain employs TRBV19 and TRBJ1-2, with 10 bases fitting TRBD1. The V segment lost 10 bases and the J segment 5 bases; nucleotides outside the gene matches: 13. CDR1 and CDR2 (germline): LNHDA, SQIVND (reference sequence). The CDR3 covers 15 residues. CDR3 loop: CATQKGTGELYGYTF. The CDR3 DNA is TGTGCCACCCAAAAAGGGACAGGGGAGTTGTATGGCTACACCTTC.